What follows is one T cell receptor beta chain and its context. The sample originates from a study of blood T cell repertoires in COVID-19. Method: immunoSEQ multiplex PCR; TCRdb's copy keeps in-frame clones and lacks some. Here the sample spans roughly 130,000 clones, approximately 81% being singletons. J was trimmed by 0 bases and V by 7 bases; bases with no gene match: 8. CDR1 SEHNR and CDR2 FQNEAQ come from the germline V gene (reference sequence). CDR3 length: 17 residues. The cohort comprised adults aged roughly 18 to 90 years residing in approximately 25 US areas. The sequenced sample consisted of PBMCs or T cells enriched from blood (not recorded which). The genes are TRBV7-9 and TRBJ2-4, with TRBD2 matching 11 bases. This clonotype was sampled from a man aged 35 to 55 with acute COVID-19. The CDR3, as DNA: TGTGCCAGCACGGGGACTAGCGGAGGGCTAGCCAAAAACATTCAGTACTTC. The encoded protein is CASTGTSGGLAKNIQYF.